This is a list of T cell receptor beta chains from one sample in a study of CD8 T cells in ankylosing spondylitis. TCRdb reanalysed the 5' RACE reads using MiXCR and keeps one entry per CDR3 protein. The repertoire holds approximately 100,000 distinct CDR3 sequences, around 24% seen once, with roughly an eighth in the top ten. The sample consisted of synovial fluid, either unsorted or a sorted T cell fraction (not recorded which). Source of these receptors: a male donor with ankylosing spondylitis. CDR3s include the opening cysteine and the closing phenylalanine or tryptophan. A D gene is named only where the DNA matches it firmly. Clone size is shown for a subset of rows, as once, few, many or a class of expanded clone.

V gene	D gene	clone size	J gene	CDR3 DNA	CDR3 protein
TRBV20-1	NA	few	TRBJ1-1	TGCAGTGCTTTTCGACCCAGGGGGAACACTGAAGCTTTCTTT	CSAFRPRGNTEAFF
TRBV3-1	NA	NA	TRBJ1-6	TGTGCCAGCAGCCAAGGTTGGCGGGTAGGCAATTCACCCCTCCACTTT	CASSQGWRVGNSPLHF
TRBV20-1	TRBD2	NA	TRBJ2-3	TGCAGTGCCCACGGGACTAGCGGGACAGATACGCAGTATTTT	CSAHGTSGTDTQYF
TRBV20-1	NA	NA	TRBJ2-5	TGCAGTGCTAGGACCCAGAAGAGCTTTACGGAGGAGACCCAGTACTTC	CSARTQKSFTEETQYF
TRBV30	NA	NA	TRBJ1-3	TGTGCCTGGGCTGCAGGCATCCTTGGTGGAAGCTCTGGAAACACCATATATTTT	CAWAAGILGGSSGNTIYF
TRBV4-1	TRBD2	many	TRBJ2-2	TGCGCCAGCAGCCAAGAGGGACTAGGTATCACCGGGGAGCTGTTTTTT	CASSQEGLGITGELFF
TRBV10-3	NA	NA	TRBJ2-7	TGTGCCATAAGAAAGGAACCGATGAACTCCTACGAGCAGTACTTC	CAIRKEPMNSYEQYF
TRBV27	NA	NA	TRBJ2-3	TGTGCCAGCAGTCCCCCACGCGGGCCTAGCACAGATACGCAGTATTTT	CASSPPRGPSTDTQYF
TRBV12-5	NA	many	TRBJ1-4	TGTGCTAGTGGTTCCCCCTCAGACGCGACAACTAATGAAAAACTGTTTTTT	CASGSPSDATTNEKLFF
TRBV29-1	TRBD2	few	TRBJ2-1	TGCAGCGTTGAGATTGGGAGCGGGAGTCTCTATGAGCAGTTCTTC	CSVEIGSGSLYEQFF
TRBV12-3/TRBV12-4	NA	NA	TRBJ1-5	TGTGCCAGCAGCCACCTAGAGGCCGGGAATCAGCCCCAGCATTTT	CASSHLEAGNQPQHF
TRBV20-1	TRBD2	few	TRBJ2-4	TGCAGTGCTACCAGACTAGCGGGAGGATTGAACATTCAGTACTTC	CSATRLAGGLNIQYF
TRBV15	TRBD1	NA	TRBJ2-4	TGTGCCACCAGCAGAGGGTCAGGGGGTAACATTCAGTACTTC	CATSRGSGGNIQYF
TRBV11-2	TRBD1	NA	TRBJ2-7	TGTGCCAGCAGCCTCGGGACAGGGGGCGACGAGCAGTACTTC	CASSLGTGGDEQYF
TRBV6-7	TRBD2	few	TRBJ2-1	TGTGCCAGCAGTTACCCAGGACTAGCGGACAATGAGCAGTTCTTC	CASSYPGLADNEQFF
TRBV7-8	TRBD2	NA	TRBJ2-5	TGTGCCAGCAGCTACGGGACTAGCGGGCTCAAAGGGGGAGAGACCCAGTACTTC	CASSYGTSGLKGGETQYF
TRBV29-1	TRBD1	many	TRBJ2-5	TGCAGCGTTGACAGGGGGCTTTGGGAGACCCAGTACTTC	CSVDRGLWETQYF
TRBV5-1	NA	many	TRBJ2-5	TGCGCCAGCAGCTTGGGACCGGGATTACAAGAGACCCAGTACTTC	CASSLGPGLQETQYF
TRBV29-1	NA	few	TRBJ2-1	TGCAGCGTCGACACTAGTTTTACTAATGAGCAGTTCTTC	CSVDTSFTNEQFF
TRBV10-1	NA	NA	TRBJ2-3	TGCGCCAGCAGTGAGTCGGCCCTAGAGGCAGATACGCAGTATTTT	CASSESALEADTQYF
TRBV20-1	NA	few	TRBJ2-1	TGCAGTGCCCGCTCCTACAATGAGCAGTTCTTC	CSARSYNEQFF
TRBV12-3/TRBV12-4	NA	few	TRBJ2-2	TGTGCCAGCAGGGGACCGAACACCGGGGAGCTGTTTTTT	CASRGPNTGELFF
TRBV5-1	TRBD1	NA	TRBJ2-5	TGCGCCAGCAGCCCCGGCGTTCACCACACAGGGGGCGGAAGCCAAGAGACCCAGTACTTC	CASSPGVHHTGGGSQETQYF
TRBV28	TRBD1	NA	TRBJ2-5	TGTGCCAGTCCACCGGGACAGGGGGCCCGAGAGACCCAGTACTTC	CASPPGQGARETQYF
TRBV11-2	NA	NA	TRBJ2-1	TGTGCCAGCAGCCCCTGGGCTAGCGCCTACAATGAGCAGTTCTTC	CASSPWASAYNEQFF
TRBV19	NA	many	TRBJ1-5	TGTGCCAGTAGACCATTGGGGGGAAATCAGCCCCAGCATTTT	CASRPLGGNQPQHF
TRBV15	NA	NA	TRBJ2-7	TGTGCCACCAGCAGAGATAAGAGCAGGACAGTTACCTACGAGCAGTACTTC	CATSRDKSRTVTYEQYF
TRBV7-9	NA	NA	TRBJ1-1	TGTGCCAGCAAAACAAGCGGGCCCTACACTGAAGCTTTCTTT	CASKTSGPYTEAFF
TRBV7-9	NA	many	TRBJ2-5	TGTGCCAGCAGCTTGTTTGGGGTGCAAGAGACCCAGTACTTC	CASSLFGVQETQYF
TRBV5-1	TRBD1	few	TRBJ2-1	TGCGCCAGCAGCTTGGTGGGGACAGGGGGGAACAATGAGCAGTTCTTC	CASSLVGTGGNNEQFF
TRBV12-3/TRBV12-4	NA	few	TRBJ1-2	TGTGCCAGCAGTCACATAGGGCCAAACTATGGCTACACCTTC	CASSHIGPNYGYTF
TRBV27	NA	many	TRBJ2-5	TGTGCCAGCAGTTTGCGGGGGCTTGGGGAGACCCAGTACTTC	CASSLRGLGETQYF
TRBV7-9	NA	NA	TRBJ2-1	TGTGCCAGCACCTTAAGATCGGTTGACAATGAGCAGTTCTTC	CASTLRSVDNEQFF
TRBV5-1	NA	NA	TRBJ2-1	TGCGCCAGCAGCCTAGTAGCAGTGGGTAGCAATGAGCAGTTCTTC	CASSLVAVGSNEQFF
TRBV11-2	TRBD1	NA	TRBJ2-2	TGTGCCAGCAGCTGGGACAGGGCGGTGAACACCGGGGAGCTGTTTTTT	CASSWDRAVNTGELFF
TRBV7-8	TRBD1	NA	TRBJ1-2	TGTGCCAGCAGCCCGTGGACAGGGGGCGGCTACACCTTC	CASSPWTGGGYTF
TRBV10-2	NA	NA	TRBJ2-3	TGCGCCAGTGCCGGGACCAGGCGCACAGATACGCAGTATTTT	CASAGTRRTDTQYF
TRBV11-2	NA	once	TRBJ1-4	TGTGCCAGCAGCTGGGATCTGGCTAATGAAAAACTGTTTTTT	CASSWDLANEKLFF
TRBV10-3	TRBD1	few	TRBJ1-6	TGTGCCATCAGGTGGGGACAGGGGGCAAATTCACCCCTCCACTTT	CAIRWGQGANSPLHF
TRBV12-3/TRBV12-4	NA	few	TRBJ1-2	TGTGCCAGCAGCTCAGACAGTAACTATGGCTACACCTTC	CASSSDSNYGYTF
TRBV2	NA	few	TRBJ1-1	TGTGCCACCAAGTTCGACCTCAACACTGAAGCTTTCTTT	CATKFDLNTEAFF
TRBV6-1	NA	many	TRBJ1-2	TGTGCCAGCAGTCCTCTTTTAGGTGGCCTTAACTATGGCTACACCTTC	CASSPLLGGLNYGYTF
TRBV29-1	NA	few	TRBJ2-7	TGCAGCGCTGTGACAGCGAGGAACTACGAGCAGTACTTC	CSAVTARNYEQYF
TRBV20-1	TRBD1	NA	TRBJ1-1	TGCAGTGCTAGAGGAGGACAGGGGTGGACTGAAGCTTTCTTT	CSARGGQGWTEAFF
TRBV28	TRBD1	many	TRBJ1-3	TGTGCCAGCAGACGGGCAGGAGGGGGCACAGGGAACACCATATATTTT	CASRRAGGGTGNTIYF
TRBV7-2	NA	NA	TRBJ2-3	TGTGCCAGCAGATCTTCATTAGATACGCAGTATTTT	CASRSSLDTQYF
TRBV19	TRBD2	few	TRBJ2-1	TGTGCCAGTAAAAAGCGGGAGGCTTACAATGAGCAGTTCTTC	CASKKREAYNEQFF
TRBV6-1	NA	NA	TRBJ1-1	TGTGCCAGCAGTGAATTGGCAGGGGTGGCCGTGAACACTGAAGCTTTCTTT	CASSELAGVAVNTEAFF
TRBV20-1	TRBD2	NA	TRBJ2-5	TGCAGTGCTAGAGAGGCTAGCGGCGTAGAGACCCAGTACTTC	CSAREASGVETQYF
TRBV7-2	NA	once	TRBJ2-5	TGTGCCAGCAGCTTATACGGACGGCAGGGAGAGACCCAGTACTTC	CASSLYGRQGETQYF
TRBV7-2	NA	many	TRBJ2-2	TGTGCCAGCAGCCAAAGGGACCCACGCACCGGGGAGCTGTTTTTT	CASSQRDPRTGELFF